These 6 T cell receptor beta chains were all obtained from the same sample, sequenced in a study of PD-1 blockade in classical Hodgkin lymphoma. In every patient, relapse followed autologous stem cell transplantation, while exposure to brentuximab vedotin differed. Sequencing was performed with immunoSEQ multiplex PCR; in TCRdb, only in-frame clones are kept and a portion is missing. The sample includes about 85,000 clones, 80% to 95% of them seen just once. Source: peripheral blood mononuclear cells (PBMCs), taken before the second cycle of nivolumab. The receptors were sampled from a human donor with classical Hodgkin lymphoma.

V usage is TRBV7-9 and J usage is TRBJ2-3; TRBD1 matches 9 bases. The ends lost 2 bases at V and 2 bases at J; junction bases unmatched: 5. Looked up from germline, CDR1 is SEHNR and CDR2 is FQNEAQ (reference sequence). This CDR3 contains 16 residues. Here the CDR3 reads CASSLKGQGATDTQYF. CDR3 bases: TGTGCCAGCAGCTTAAAGGGACAGGGTGCCACAGATACGCAGTATTTT.

The V gene is TRBV19, the J gene TRBJ2-7, with 7 bases identical to TRBD2. Per the germline V gene, CDR1 is LNHDA and CDR2 is SQIVND (reference sequence). This CDR3 region has 16 residues. V gave up 3 bases and J gave up 2 bases; unmatched junction bases: 10. The CDR3: CASSIGRVDTPYEQYF. CDR3 in DNA: TGTGCCAGTAGTATTGGGAGGGTCGATACCCCCTACGAGCAGTACTTC.

This chain links TRBV5-6 with TRBJ1-1; D gene ambiguous. The germline gives CDR1 SGHDT, CDR2 YYEEEE. The CDR3 is 12 amino acids. V was shortened by 0 bases and J by 4 bases, with 4 bases between the two germline ends. CDR3 residues: CASSLEGTEAFF. CDR3 nucleotides: TGTGCCAGCAGCTTGGAGGGCACTGAAGCTTTCTTT.

The chain combines TRBV6-5 with TRBJ1-1; tentative D call: TRBD1 (5 bases). This CDR3 has 14 amino acids. Germline values: CDR1 MNHEY, CDR2 SVGAGI. Trimming pared 3 bases from V and 1 base from J, leaving 9 bases between. The CDR3 reads CASSYWGRNTEAFF. The CDR3 coding sequence is TGTGCCAGCAGTTATTGGGGCCGGAACACTGAAGCTTTCTTT.

The rearrangement links TRBV6-1 to TRBJ2-5, with 15 bases matching TRBD2. Trimming cost V 6 bases and J 5 bases; bases outside gene matches: 4. The CDR3 runs 15 residues. Germline values: CDR1 MNHNS, CDR2 SASEGT. In nucleotides, the CDR3 is TGTGCCAGCAGGCAAGGGACTAGCGGGAGGGAGACCCAGTACTTC. It encodes CASRQGTSGRETQYF.

This sequence joins TRBV6-5 and TRBJ1-2; 8 positions match TRBD1. V gave up 4 bases and J gave up 10 bases; unmatched junction bases: 14. This CDR3 contains 15 residues. CDR1 is MNHEY, CDR2 SVGAGI, per germline. The CDR3: CASSSRDRLESDYTF. CDR3 coding DNA: TGTGCCAGCAGTTCACGGGACAGGTTGGAGTCGGACTACACCTTC.